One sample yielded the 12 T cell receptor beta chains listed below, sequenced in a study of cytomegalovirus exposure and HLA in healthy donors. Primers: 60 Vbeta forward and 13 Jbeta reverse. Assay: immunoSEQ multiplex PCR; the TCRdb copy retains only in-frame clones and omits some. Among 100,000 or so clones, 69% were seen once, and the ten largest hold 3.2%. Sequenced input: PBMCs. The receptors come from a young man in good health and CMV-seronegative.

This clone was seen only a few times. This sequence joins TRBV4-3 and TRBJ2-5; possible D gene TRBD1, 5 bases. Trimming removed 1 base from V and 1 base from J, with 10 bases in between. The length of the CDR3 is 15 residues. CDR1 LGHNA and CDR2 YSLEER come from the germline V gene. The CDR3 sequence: CASSQGGRSQETQYF. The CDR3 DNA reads TGCGCCAGCAGCCAAGGGGGCAGGAGCCAAGAGACCCAGTACTTC.

The CDR3 region has the DNA TGCGCCAGCAGCCAAGGAAGACAGGGGGCCTACGAGCAGTACTTC. Translation: CASSQGRQGAYEQYF. The V and J genes are TRBV4-3 and TRBJ2-7; 9 positions agree with TRBD1. Germline CDR1 reads LGHNA; CDR2 reads YSLEER. The V segment lost 1 base and the J segment 2 bases; nucleotides outside the gene matches: 3. The length of the CDR3 is 15 residues.

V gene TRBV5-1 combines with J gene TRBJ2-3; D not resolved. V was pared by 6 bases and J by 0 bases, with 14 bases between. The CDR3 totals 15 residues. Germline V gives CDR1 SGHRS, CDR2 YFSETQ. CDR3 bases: TGCGCCAGCACATTAGCTTCTACTAGCACAGATACGCAGTATTTT. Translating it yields CASTLASTSTDTQYF.

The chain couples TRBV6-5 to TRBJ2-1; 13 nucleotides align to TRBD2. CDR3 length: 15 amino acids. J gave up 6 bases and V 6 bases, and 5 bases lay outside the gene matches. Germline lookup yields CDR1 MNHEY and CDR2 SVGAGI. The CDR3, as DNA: TGTGCCAGCAGCCCCCGACTAGCGGGAGGCAATGAGCAGTTCTTC. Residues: CASSPRLAGGNEQFF.

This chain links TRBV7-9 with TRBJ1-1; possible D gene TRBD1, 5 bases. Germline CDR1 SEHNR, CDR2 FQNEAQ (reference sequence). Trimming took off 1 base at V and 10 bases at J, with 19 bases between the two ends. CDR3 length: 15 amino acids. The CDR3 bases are TGTGCCAGCAGCTTAGGCGGGACCGCCAACTCCGGAGCTTTCTTT. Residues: CASSLGGTANSGAFF.

The CDR3 is CASRLAFQGDEQFF. DNA for the CDR3: TGTGCCAGCCGACTAGCTTTTCAAGGCGATGAGCAGTTCTTC. The V gene is TRBV27, the J gene TRBJ2-1; 7 nucleotides align to TRBD2. With 8 bases clipped from V and 8 bases from J, the junction kept 12 bases outside the gene matches. The CDR3 loop spans 14 amino acids. The germline CDR1 and CDR2 sequences are MNHEY and SMNVEV (reference sequence).

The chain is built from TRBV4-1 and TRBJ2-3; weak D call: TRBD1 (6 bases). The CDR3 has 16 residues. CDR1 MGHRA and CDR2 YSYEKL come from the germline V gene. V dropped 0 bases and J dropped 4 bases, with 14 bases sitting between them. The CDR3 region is CASSQDRGSRSDTQYF. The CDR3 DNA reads TGCGCCAGCAGCCAAGACAGGGGTAGTAGATCAGATACGCAGTATTTT.

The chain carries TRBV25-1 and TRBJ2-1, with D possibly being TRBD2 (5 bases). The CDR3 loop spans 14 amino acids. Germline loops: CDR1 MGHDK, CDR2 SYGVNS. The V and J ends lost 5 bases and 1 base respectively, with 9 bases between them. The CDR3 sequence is CASSKAASYNEQFF. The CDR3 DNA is TGTGCCAGCAGTAAAGCGGCTTCCTACAATGAGCAGTTCTTC.

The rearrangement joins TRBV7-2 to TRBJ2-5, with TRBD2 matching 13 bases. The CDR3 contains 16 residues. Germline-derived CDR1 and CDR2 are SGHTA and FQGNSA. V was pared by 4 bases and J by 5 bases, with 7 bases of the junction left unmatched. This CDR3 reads CASSSQGLAGMETQYF. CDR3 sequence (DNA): TGTGCCAGCAGCTCACAGGGACTAGCGGGAATGGAGACCCAGTACTTC.

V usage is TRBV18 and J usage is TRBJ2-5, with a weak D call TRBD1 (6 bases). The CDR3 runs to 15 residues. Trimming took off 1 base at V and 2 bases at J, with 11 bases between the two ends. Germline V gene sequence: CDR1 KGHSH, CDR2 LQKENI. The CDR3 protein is CASSPRSGEQETQYF. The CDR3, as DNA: TGTGCCAGCTCACCACGGTCAGGGGAACAAGAGACCCAGTACTTC.

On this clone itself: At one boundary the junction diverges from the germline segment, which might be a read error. The CDR3 reads CASSQSGRQETQYF. In DNA form, the CDR3 reads TGTGCTAGCAGCCAAAGCGGGAGGCAAGAGACCCAGTACTTC. The J gene is TRBJ2-5, the V gene TRBV7-7, with 9 bases fitting TRBD2. The CDR3 spans 14 residues. The germline V gene has CDR1 SSHAT and CDR2 FNYEAQ (reference sequence). Based on the CDR3 plus reference TRBV7-7 and TRBJ2-5, the full variable domain is GAGVSQSPRYKVTKRGQDVTLRCDPISSHATLYWYQQALGQGPEFLTYFNYEAQPDKSGLPSDRFSAERPEGSISTLTIQRTEQRDSAMYRCASSQSGRQETQYFGPGTRLLVL.

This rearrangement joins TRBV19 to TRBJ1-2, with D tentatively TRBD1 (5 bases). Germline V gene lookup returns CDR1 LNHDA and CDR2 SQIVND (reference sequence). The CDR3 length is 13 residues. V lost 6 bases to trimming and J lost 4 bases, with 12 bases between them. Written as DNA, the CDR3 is TGTGCCAGTAGGGCCCAGGGTCCCTATGGCTACACCTTC. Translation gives CASRAQGPYGYTF. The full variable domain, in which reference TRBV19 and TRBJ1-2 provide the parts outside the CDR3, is DGGITQSPKYLFRKEGQNVTLSCEQNLNHDAMYWYRQDPGQGLRLIYYSQIVNDFQKGDIAEGYSVSREKKESFPLTVTSAQKNPTAFYLCASRAQGPYGYTFGSGTRLTVV.